This T cell receptor beta chain was identified during a study of cytomegalovirus exposure and HLA in healthy donors. Study-level points and caveats: A missense DCLRE1C variant was associated with V- and J-gene trimming of TCR beta chains in a later analysis, and an independent cohort replicated the association. Some V segments, including TRBV6-2 and TRBV6-3, were excluded as indistinguishable.

Primers for the PCR totalled 60 Vbeta and 13 Jbeta. The method was immunoSEQ multiplex PCR; TCRdb's version includes in-frame clones alone and lacks a portion of them. This repertoire includes 100,000 to 150,000 clones. Details on this clone: What it recognizes is unknown.

V lost 0 bases and J 6 bases, leaving 17 bases between the germline ends. The length of the CDR3 is 16 residues. Germline CDR1 SGHTA, CDR2 FQGNSA. The receptor was derived from a man aged 40-55 years in good health and CMV-seronegative. This sequence joins TRBV7-2 and TRBJ1-2; D is possibly TRBD1 (6 bases). The sample comprised PBMCs. This CDR3 reads CASSLASGRGRDGYTF. The DNA for the CDR3 is TGTGCCAGCAGCTTAGCTTCGGGCAGGGGAAGGGATGGCTACACCTTC.